This T cell receptor (beta chain) was captured by sequencing in a study of blood T cells in healthy people across ages. A second PCR of roughly 7 to 11 cycles used a sample-barcoded 5' primer and a J-beta primer mix. TCRdb called the 5' RACE reads again in MiXCR, with one record for every CDR3 protein. The sample consists of around 870,000 distinct CDR3 sequences, around 26% of them appearing once. The CDR3 extends over 14 amino acids. Trimming cost V 1 base and J 9 bases, with 15 bases left between them. Germline V gene data show CDR1 as SQVTM and CDR2 as ANQGSEA. Regarding the study as a whole: Naive CD4+ cells and diversity were both higher in long-lived donors than in aged donors. Unknown CMV status may confound age-related changes in expanded clones. Older age went with lower TCR beta diversity per million T cells, in a roughly linear way.

Turning to this clonotype: Its antigen remains unidentified.

Sequenced input: blood. The genes are TRBV29-1 and TRBJ1-4; D may be TRBD1 (6 bases). The source is a woman of 80 years or more in good health. In DNA, the CDR3 is TGCAGCGTTGAAGGAGAATCACAGGGACAAAAACTGTTTTTT. This translates into CSVEGESQGQKLFF.